This T cell receptor beta chain was recovered during a study of blood T cells in healthy people across ages. The CDR3 spans 15 residues. Losses at the gene ends were 7 bases for V and 1 base for J; bases not matched to a gene: 3. This clonotype has a handful of counts. A second PCR, run for about 6 to 11 cycles, used a sample-barcoded 5' primer plus a J-beta primer mix. TCRdb itself ran the 5' RACE reads through MiXCR, one entry per CDR3 protein. The sample includes about 780,000 distinct CDR3 sequences, less than 60% seen only once; the top ten take 18%. The rearrangement uses TRBV12-3 or TRBV12-4 and TRBJ2-1, with 11 bases fitting TRBD2. The source material was blood. This TCR was sampled from a man older than 75 in good health. The CDR3 sequence is CASKTSGRSYNEQFF. For the CDR3, the DNA is TGTGCCAGCAAAACTAGCGGGAGATCCTACAATGAGCAGTTCTTC.